The entry below gives a single TCR beta chain sequence along with its context. It has no known antigen specificity. Per-nucleotide qualities are absent, and no much larger clonotype sits a single base away. Donors were healthy HIV-negative adults with no recently reported acute infections or vaccinations. All donors were Caucasian adults living in Nashville, Tennessee, USA. CD4+ T cells were enriched by magnetic negative selection, after which naive cells were positively selected on CD45RA and the negative fraction was taken as the memory subset. After blood collection by leukapheresis, PBMCs were isolated using Ficoll-Histopaque density gradient centrifugation and then cryopreserved in the vapor phase of liquid nitrogen. Analytical flow cytometry was used to check the purity and quantity of every magnetically sorted T cell population. Genomic DNA was isolated from each sorted fraction and quantified by UV absorbance on a Nanodrop 2000c.

These data originate in a study of shared clonotypes between healthy human individuals (dated by TCRdb to the early 2020s). Background for the entire study: The cohort comprised a couple of women and three men aged 18 to 49 years. For each donor, three plates each were used for CD4 naive and CD4 memory, two plates were used for CD8 naive, and one plate was used for CD8 memory. Blood TCR repertoires of about five healthy adults were deeply sequenced to estimate repertoire size and the extent of clonotype sharing between individuals. To increase sequencing depth and limit assay-specific biases, different laboratories used diverse techniques to prepare libraries and sequence TCR repertoires. Between about 0.8 and 8.9 billion PBMCs per donor were obtained by leukapheresis. General findings and caveats noted by the study authors: Clonotypes shared by all four sorted-subset donors showed higher generation probabilities than non-shared clonotypes. Based on pairwise subsampling, the degree of clonotype sharing among donors was expected to be affected by sequencing depth. Rarefaction of sorted-subset datasets indicated incomplete sequencing despite the large sequencing depth. Naive subsets generally had larger estimated clonotype richness than memory subsets. When four donors were compared, the shared fraction of clonotypes was 5% to 6.5% for naive CD4, 3.5% for naive CD8, 2.3% for memory CD4, and 0.35% to 0.5% for memory CD8. Sampling was restricted to blood, and TCR repertoires in tissue are likely to differ from TCR repertoires in blood. The genetic and exposure-history diversity represented was limited by the small number of donors.

Using the deep immunoSEQ assay, multiplex PCR amplified TCR CDR3 regions from genomic DNA. Extracted genomic DNA from each cell subset was distributed evenly across all wells of several immunoSEQ 96-well plates, and each plate was treated as a replicate. Each replicate PCR for sorted subsets received 200 ng genomic DNA, equal to tens of thousands of T cell genomes. Purified libraries were quantified with a Qubit 3.0 fluorometer, sized on a Bioanalyzer 2100, and re-quantified with the KAPA Library Quantification kit. Each immunoSEQ 96-well plate was sequenced on its own single-read 150-cycle Illumina NextSeq 550 flow cell. The published analysis was carried out like this. The immunoSEQ output contained only junctional sequences without quality scores, so filtering could not match that applied to full-length reads. Sequences were annotated with PyIR, a Python wrapper for IgBLAST v1.9, and V/J genes and CDR3 were assigned using IMGT germline references. Reads were filtered out if the reads had weak V/J assignments (E-value above 1e-6), no CDR3, stop codons, out-of-frame junctions, or ambiguous translated residues. V3J clonotypes were defined as sequences sharing an identical inferred V gene, J gene, and CDR3 amino acid sequence. To compute the percentage overlap between repertoires, the number of shared unique clonotypes was divided by the size of the smaller repertoire. RTK rarefaction, the Chao1 estimator, and Recon v2.1 estimates of unobserved clonotypes were used to assess repertoire richness. OLGA was used to compute generation probabilities for all TCRbeta clonotypes that the gDNA method yielded from several donors. This immuneACCESS table, as held by TCRdb, lists in-frame sequences with V and J called but not all clones. Of the missing ones, under half trace to an unresolved V gene in checked studies; the others have no known cause. The V and J calls and clone size are taken from that table; D and trimming were inferred from the DNA. Across this sample there are about a million clones, with about 70% seen only once. The ten biggest clones cover roughly 1.5% of the sample.

The receptor was derived from a man between 18 and 29 years old in good health. Material: memory CD4+ T cells sorted from blood. Interpreted using the paper, the cell subset or site label stands for: CD45RA-negative fraction.

The CDR3 loop reads CASSLAWASGIAKNIQYF. DNA sequence: TGTGCCAGCAGCTTAGCGTGGGCTAGCGGCATAGCCAAAAACATTCAGTACTTC. Rearrangement joined TRBV7-2 to TRBJ2-4; 7 central bases correspond to TRBD2. CDR1 and CDR2 (SGHTA, FQGNSA) derive from the germline V gene. Trimming removed 0 bases from V and 0 bases from J; the gene matches leave 8 bases unexplained. The CDR3 runs 18 residues from the cysteine to the phenylalanine. Kept here is only the CDR3 DNA, which spans 54 bases and is read in frame from base 1.